This TCR beta chain appears in the sequencing data of a study of cytomegalovirus exposure and HLA in healthy donors. Study-wide background: As released early, the data held 70 million to 95 million unique TCRs from HLA-typed donors.

A single count supports this clone. The antigen is undetermined. The PCR was carried out with 60 Vbeta primers and 13 Jbeta primers. Assay used: immunoSEQ multiplex PCR; TCRdb lists only in-frame clones, some missing. The data contain 190,000 or so clones, roughly four fifths of them seen just once; the ten biggest clones take up over 5%. Whole-study results and caveats: In a later analysis, TCR beta V- and J-gene trimming was associated with a missense DCLRE1C variant. Productive rates of about 87% or about 30% were seen for most TCR beta V segments in an earlier analysis.

Healthy bone marrow donors made up the donors. Material for sequencing was PBMCs. This clonotype was sampled from a woman between 50 and 59 years old in good health and CMV-seropositive.

CDR3 residues: CASSQERGGENIQYF. The CDR3 DNA follows: TGCGCCAGCAGCCAAGAAAGGGGGGGGGAAAACATTCAGTACTTC. The chain is built from TRBV4-1 and TRBJ2-4, with TRBD2 as a possible D gene (7 bases). This CDR3 is 15 amino acids long. Deletions cut 0 bases from V and 5 bases from J, with 11 bases between. Germline CDR1 and CDR2: MGHRA and YSYEKL.